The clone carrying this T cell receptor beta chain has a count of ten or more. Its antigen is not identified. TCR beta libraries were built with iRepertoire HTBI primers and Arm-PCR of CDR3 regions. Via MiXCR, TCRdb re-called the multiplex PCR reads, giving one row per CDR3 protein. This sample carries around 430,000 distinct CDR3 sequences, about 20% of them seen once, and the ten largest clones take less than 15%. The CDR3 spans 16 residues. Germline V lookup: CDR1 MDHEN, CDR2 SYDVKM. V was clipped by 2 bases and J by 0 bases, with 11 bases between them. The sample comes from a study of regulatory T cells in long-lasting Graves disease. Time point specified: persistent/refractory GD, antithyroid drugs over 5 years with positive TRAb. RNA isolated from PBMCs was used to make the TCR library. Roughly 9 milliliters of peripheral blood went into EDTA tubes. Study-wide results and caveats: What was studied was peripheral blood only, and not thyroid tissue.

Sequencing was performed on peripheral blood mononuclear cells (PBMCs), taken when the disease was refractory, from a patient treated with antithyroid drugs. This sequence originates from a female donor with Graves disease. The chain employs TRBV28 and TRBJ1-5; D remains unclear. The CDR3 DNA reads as TGTGCCAGCAGTTTACCGGCGGGCTATAGCAATCAGCCCCAGCATTTT. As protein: CASSLPAGYSNQPQHF.